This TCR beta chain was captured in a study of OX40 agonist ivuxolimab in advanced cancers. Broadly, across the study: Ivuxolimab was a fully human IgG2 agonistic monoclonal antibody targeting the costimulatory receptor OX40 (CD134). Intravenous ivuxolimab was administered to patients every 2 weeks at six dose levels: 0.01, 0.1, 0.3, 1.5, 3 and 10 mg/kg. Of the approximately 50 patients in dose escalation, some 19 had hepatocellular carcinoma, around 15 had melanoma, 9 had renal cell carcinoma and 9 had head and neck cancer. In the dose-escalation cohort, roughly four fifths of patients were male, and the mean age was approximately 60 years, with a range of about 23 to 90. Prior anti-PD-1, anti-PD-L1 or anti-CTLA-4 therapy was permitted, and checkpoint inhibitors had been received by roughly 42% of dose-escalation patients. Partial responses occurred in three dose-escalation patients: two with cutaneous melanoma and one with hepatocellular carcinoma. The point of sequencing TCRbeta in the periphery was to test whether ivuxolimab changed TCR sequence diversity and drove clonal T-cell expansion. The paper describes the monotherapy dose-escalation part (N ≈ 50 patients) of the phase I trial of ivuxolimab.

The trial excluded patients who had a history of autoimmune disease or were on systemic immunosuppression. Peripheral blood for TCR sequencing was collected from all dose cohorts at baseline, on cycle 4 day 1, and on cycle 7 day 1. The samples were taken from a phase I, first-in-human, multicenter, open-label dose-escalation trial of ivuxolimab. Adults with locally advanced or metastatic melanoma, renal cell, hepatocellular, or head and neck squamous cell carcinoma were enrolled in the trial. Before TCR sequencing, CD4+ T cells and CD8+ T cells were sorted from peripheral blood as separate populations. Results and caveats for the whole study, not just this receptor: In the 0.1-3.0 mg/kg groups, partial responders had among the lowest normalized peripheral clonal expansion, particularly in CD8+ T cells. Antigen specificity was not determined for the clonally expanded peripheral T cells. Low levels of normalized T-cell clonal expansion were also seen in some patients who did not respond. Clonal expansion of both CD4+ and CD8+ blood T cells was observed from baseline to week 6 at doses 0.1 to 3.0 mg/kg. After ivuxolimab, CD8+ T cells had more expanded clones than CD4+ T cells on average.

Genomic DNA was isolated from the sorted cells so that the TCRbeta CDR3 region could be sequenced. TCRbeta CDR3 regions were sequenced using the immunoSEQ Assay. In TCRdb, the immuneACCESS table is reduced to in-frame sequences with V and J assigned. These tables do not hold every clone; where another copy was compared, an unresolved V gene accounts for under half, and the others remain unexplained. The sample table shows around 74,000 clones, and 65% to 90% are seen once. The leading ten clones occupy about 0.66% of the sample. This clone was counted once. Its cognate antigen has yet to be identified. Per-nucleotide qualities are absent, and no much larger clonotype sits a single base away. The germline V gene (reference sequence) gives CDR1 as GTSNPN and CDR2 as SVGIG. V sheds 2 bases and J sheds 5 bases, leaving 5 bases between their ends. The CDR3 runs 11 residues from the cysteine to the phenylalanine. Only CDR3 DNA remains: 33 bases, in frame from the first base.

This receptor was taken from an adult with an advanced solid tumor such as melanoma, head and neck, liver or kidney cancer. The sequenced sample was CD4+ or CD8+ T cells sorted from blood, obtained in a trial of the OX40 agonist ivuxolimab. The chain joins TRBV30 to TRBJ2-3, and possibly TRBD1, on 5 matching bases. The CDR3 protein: CAWSQGDTQYF. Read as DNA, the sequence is TGTGCCTGGAGTCAGGGAGATACGCAGTATTTT.